These 21 T cell receptor beta chains originate from one sample sequenced in a study of blood T cells in healthy people across ages. With a J-beta primer mix and a sample-barcoded 5' primer, a second PCR ran 7 to 11 cycles. MiXCR, run by TCRdb on the 5' RACE reads, gives a single entry per CDR3 protein. Among 550,000 to 800,000 distinct CDR3 sequences, about 34% were seen once, and the ten largest hold 15%. The sequenced sample was blood. All receptors come from a woman older than 75 in good health.

As concerns this clonotype: A much larger clone is a single base away; this may be a read error. The chain recombines TRBV20-1 with TRBJ2-4, with a weak D call TRBD1 (6 bases). Germline values: CDR1 DFQATT, CDR2 SNEGSKA (reference sequence). The CDR3 has 16 residues. Trimming removed 0 bases from V and 0 bases from J, with 12 bases in between. The DNA of the CDR3 is TGCAGTGCTAGAGATTCGTGGACAGCAGCCAAAAACATTCAGTACTTC. As protein: CSARDSWTAAKNIQYF.

The V call is TRBV7-9, the J call TRBJ2-3, with D perhaps matching TRBD2 (6 bases). Germline CDR1 and CDR2: SEHNR and FQNEAQ (reference sequence). The CDR3 covers 17 residues. V was pared by 0 bases and J by 4 bases, with 17 bases between. The CDR3 sequence is CASSLAVGRGGADTQYF. CDR3 DNA: TGTGCCAGCAGCTTAGCAGTTGGGCGGGGCGGGGCAGATACGCAGTATTTT. Complete variable domain (other parts from reference TRBV7-9 and TRBJ2-3): DTGVSQNPRHKITKRGQNVTFRCDPISEHNRLYWYRQTLGQGPEFLTYFQNEAQLEKSRLLSDRFSAERPKGSFSTLEIQRTEQGDSAMYLCASSLAVGRGGADTQYFGPGTRLTVL.

This clonotype has a single count. The chain employs TRBV12-5 and TRBJ1-3; 7 nucleotides line up with TRBD1. Losses at the gene ends were 5 bases for V and 2 bases for J; bases not matched to a gene: 6. This CDR3 contains 15 residues. The germline V gene has CDR1 LGHNT and CDR2 FRNRAP. CDR3 region: CASGRDSSAGNTIYF. As DNA, the CDR3 is TGTGCTAGTGGTCGGGACAGTTCAGCTGGAAACACCATATATTTT. Filled out from reference TRBV12-5 and TRBJ1-3, the complete variable domain reads DARVTQTPRHKVTEMGQEVTMRCQPILGHNTVFWYRQTMMQGLELLAYFRNRAPLDDSGMPKDRFSAEMPDATLATLKIQPSEPRDSAVYFCASGRDSSAGNTIYFGEGSWLTVV.

As regards this clonotype: This may arise from a read error, as a much more abundant clone is one base away. The CDR3 protein is CASSRNFYNEQYF. The CDR3 bases are TGTGCCAGCAGCAGAAACTTCTACAATGAGCAGTACTTC. This chain uses TRBV7-2 with TRBJ2-1; D gene ambiguous. TRBJ2-7 explains the end of the DNA better; the J call may be wrong. The CDR3 is made up of 13 amino acids. The germline V gene has CDR1 SGHTA and CDR2 FQGNSA.

CDR3 residues: CASSLWTGRRDTEAFF. The DNA for the CDR3 is TGTGCCAGCAGTTTATGGACAGGGCGGAGAGACACTGAAGCTTTCTTT. The chain links TRBV27 to TRBJ1-1; 8 nucleotides match TRBD1. Germline-derived CDR1 and CDR2 are MNHEY and SMNVEV (reference sequence). V trimming: 1 base; J trimming: 3 bases; junction bases outside the gene matches: 7. The CDR3 length is 16 residues.

This clonotype has only a few counts. This sequence joins TRBV4-2 and TRBJ2-1, with TRBD2 matching 8 bases. This CDR3 has 18 amino acids. Germline CDR1 is LGHNA and CDR2 is YNFKEQ. V lost 0 bases to trimming and J lost 6 bases; unmatched junction nucleotides: 13. Here the CDR3 DNA reads TGTGCCAGCAGCCAAGATGGGGGAGCGGGGGCTCGACGCAATGAGCAGTTCTTC. Its protein is CASSQDGGAGARRNEQFF.

The chain has TRBV5-7 and TRBJ2-5; D possibly corresponds to TRBD2 (5 bases). TRBV5-7 is placed among ORFs of uncertain function. V lost 4 bases, J lost 2 bases, and 15 bases lay in between. The CDR3 length is 15 residues. The CDR3: CASSRLEAAQETQYF. The CDR3 DNA reads TGTGCCAGCAGCCGTTTAGAAGCGGCGCAAGAGACCCAGTACTTC.

CDR3 in DNA: TGTGCCAGCAGTGGGGGGACTTTTTCCTACAATGAGCAGTTCTTC. Encoded protein: CASSGGTFSYNEQFF. The chain uses TRBV25-1 and TRBJ2-1; D possibly corresponds to TRBD2 (6 bases). Trimming took off 4 bases at V and 1 base at J, with 11 bases between the two ends. Germline V gene sequence: CDR1 MGHDK, CDR2 SYGVNS. CDR3 length equals 15 residues.

This clonotype was seen a few times. The chain uses TRBV19 and TRBJ1-4; D is perhaps TRBD1 (5 bases). Trimming took off 5 bases at V and 0 bases at J, with 13 bases between the two ends. The CDR3 contains 16 residues. Germline assignment: CDR1 LNHDA and CDR2 SQIVND (reference sequence). The CDR3 reads CASSLGTQPTNEKLFF. DNA for the CDR3: TGTGCCAGTAGTCTCGGGACGCAGCCAACTAATGAAAAACTGTTTTTT.

This clonotype has ten or more counts. The chain couples TRBV27 to TRBJ2-3; either TRBD1 or TRBD2 may fit D (5 bases each). Germline V gene data show CDR1 as MNHEY and CDR2 as SMNVEV (reference sequence). V was clipped by 5 bases and J by 0 bases, with 12 bases between them. There are 15 residues in the CDR3. CDR3 loop: CASSQGRLSTDTQYF. In DNA form, the CDR3 reads TGTGCCAGCAGTCAGGGACGATTAAGCACAGATACGCAGTATTTT.

The V call is TRBV19, the J call TRBJ2-1, with TRBD2 identical over 8 bases. V gave up 2 bases and J gave up 8 bases; unmatched junction bases: 5. From germline, CDR1 is LNHDA and CDR2 SQIVND (reference sequence). CDR3 size: 14 residues. In DNA, the CDR3 is TGTGCCAGTAGTATATCGGGGGGGGCCGATGAGCAGTTCTTC. It translates to CASSISGGADEQFF.

This clonotype showed up many times. This chain uses TRBV7-6 with TRBJ2-6, with D perhaps given as TRBD1 or TRBD2 (5 bases each). CDR1 SGHVS and CDR2 FNYEAQ come from the germline V gene. The CDR3 covers 14 residues. V lost 8 bases to trimming and J lost 4 bases, with 12 bases between them. This chain's CDR3 is CASGPGTGANVLTF. The CDR3 nucleotides read TGTGCCAGCGGGCCAGGGACCGGGGCCAACGTCCTGACTTTC.

This clonotype was seen many times. CDR3 protein: CASSPQRWPVKLFF. CDR3 bases: TGTGCCAGCAGCCCCCAAAGGTGGCCCGTAAAACTGTTTTTT. The chain combines TRBV7-8 with TRBJ1-4; D uncertain. CDR1 and CDR2 (germline): SGHVS, FQNEAQ. This CDR3 has 14 amino acids. Trimming left V 5 bases short and J 10 bases short, with 17 bases between.

V usage is TRBV6-2 or TRBV6-3 and J usage is TRBJ2-1; 7 bases match TRBD1. CDR1 is MNHEY, CDR2 SVGEGT, per germline. J gave up 4 bases and V 6 bases, and 12 bases lay outside the gene matches. The CDR3 contains 16 residues. The CDR3 loop is CASRGLQGSAYNEQFF. DNA for the CDR3: TGTGCCAGCAGGGGTTTACAGGGGTCCGCATACAATGAGCAGTTCTTC.

Concerning this clonotype: A much larger clone lies one base from this, so it may be a read error. The chain recombines TRBV20-1 with TRBJ2-3, with D possibly being TRBD2 (5 bases). The germline V gene has CDR1 DFQATT and CDR2 SNEGSKA (reference sequence). V lost 1 base to trimming and J lost 3 bases, with 20 bases between them. The length of the CDR3 is 17 residues. Here the CDR3 DNA reads TGCAGTGCTAGAGGCCGCCGTGAGGGCCCCGGGACAGATACGCAGTATTTT. It translates to CSARGRREGPGTDTQYF.

This clonotype was counted many times. The V and J genes are TRBV5-1 and TRBJ2-5, with D uncertain. Trimming cost V 3 bases and J 4 bases, with 4 bases left between them. Germline V lookup: CDR1 SGHRS, CDR2 YFSETQ. This CDR3 comprises 11 residues. CDR3 DNA sequence: TGCGCCAGCAGCTCTGTAGAGACCCAGTACTTC. Protein product: CASSSVETQYF.

The chain has TRBV2 and TRBJ2-4; D is unclear. CDR3 size: 14 residues. Trimming left V 4 bases short and J 2 bases short, with 9 bases between. CDR1 is SNHLY and CDR2 is FYNNEI in the germline V gene. CDR3 sequence reads: CASSALGPKNIQYF. The DNA for the CDR3 is TGTGCCAGCAGTGCGCTGGGCCCCAAAAACATTCAGTACTTC.

A few counts support this clonotype. Here the CDR3 DNA reads TGTGCCAGCAGCCCTGAGGGTCGGTACACGCAGTATTTT. This translates into CASSPEGRYTQYF. The chain joins TRBV6-1 to TRBJ2-3; D is possibly TRBD2 (5 bases). CDR1 and CDR2 (germline): MNHNS, SASEGT. There are 13 residues in the CDR3. V was cut by 6 bases and J by 9 bases, with 16 bases left in between.

This clonotype was recorded many times. This rearrangement joins TRBV15 to TRBJ2-5; 8 bases line up with TRBD2. The length of the CDR3 is 15 residues. The V and J ends lost 1 base and 2 bases, in that order; junction bases with no gene match: 3. Germline CDR1 reads LNHNV; CDR2 reads YYDKDF (reference sequence). The CDR3 loop reads CATSRAGGFQETQYF. CDR3 in DNA: TGTGCCACCAGCAGAGCGGGGGGGTTTCAAGAGACCCAGTACTTC.

In its sample, this clonotype was seen a few times. A much larger clone lies a single base off, so this may be a read error. This chain joins TRBV7-9 and TRBJ2-7; TRBD1 might be the D (5 bases). The CDR3 has 11 residues. Germline CDR1 SEHNR, CDR2 FQNEAQ (reference sequence). With 7 bases removed from V and 7 bases from J, the gap between germline ends came to 11 bases. The CDR3 loop is CASNLGREQYF. CDR3 in DNA: TGTGCCAGCAACTTGGGGCGGGAGCAGTACTTC.

This clonotype was detected a few times. This chain uses TRBV5-5 with TRBJ2-5; TRBD2 matches 9 bases. The V segment lost 7 bases and the J segment 2 bases; nucleotides outside the gene matches: 12. Germline V gives CDR1 SGHKS, CDR2 YYEKEE (reference sequence). This CDR3 comprises 16 residues. Here the CDR3 DNA reads TGTGCCAGCGCTTCGGGACTGCGGGGGGGGCAAGAGACCCAGTACTTC. Protein: CASASGLRGGQETQYF. Using reference TRBV5-5 and TRBJ2-5 for the parts outside the CDR3, the full variable domain is DAGVTQSPTHLIKTRGQQVTLRCSPISGHKSVSWYQQVLGQGPQFIFQYYEKEERGRGNFPDRFSARQFPNYSSELNVNALLLGDSALYLCASASGLRGGQETQYFGPGTRLLVL.